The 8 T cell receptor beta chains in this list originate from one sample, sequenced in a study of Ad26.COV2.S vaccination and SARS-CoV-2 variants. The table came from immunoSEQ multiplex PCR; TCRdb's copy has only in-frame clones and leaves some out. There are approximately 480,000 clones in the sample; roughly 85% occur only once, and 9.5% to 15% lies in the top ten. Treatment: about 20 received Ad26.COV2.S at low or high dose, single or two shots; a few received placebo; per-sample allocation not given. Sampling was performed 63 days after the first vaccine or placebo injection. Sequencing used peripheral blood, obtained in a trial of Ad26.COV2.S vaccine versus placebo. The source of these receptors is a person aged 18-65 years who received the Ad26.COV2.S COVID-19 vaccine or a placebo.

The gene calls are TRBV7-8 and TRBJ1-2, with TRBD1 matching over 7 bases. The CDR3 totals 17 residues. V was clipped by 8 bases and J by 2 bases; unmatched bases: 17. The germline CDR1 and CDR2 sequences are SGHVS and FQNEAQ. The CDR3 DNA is TGTGCCAGCGCCGAACCCCTTCCCGACAGGGCCAACTATGGCTACACCTTC. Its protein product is CASAEPLPDRANYGYTF.

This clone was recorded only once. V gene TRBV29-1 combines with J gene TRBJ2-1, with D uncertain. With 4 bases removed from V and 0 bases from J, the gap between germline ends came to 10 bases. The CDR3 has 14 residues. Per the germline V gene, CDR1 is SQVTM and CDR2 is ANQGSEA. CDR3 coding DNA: TGCAGCGTTGCGAAGTTCTACTCCTACAATGAGCAGTTCTTC. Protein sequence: CSVAKFYSYNEQFF.

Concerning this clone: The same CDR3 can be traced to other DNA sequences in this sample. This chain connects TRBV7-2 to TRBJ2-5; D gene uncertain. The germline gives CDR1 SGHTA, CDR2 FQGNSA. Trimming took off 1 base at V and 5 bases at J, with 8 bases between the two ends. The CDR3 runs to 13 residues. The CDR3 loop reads CASSLGLVETQYF. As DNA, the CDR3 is TGTGCCAGCAGCTTAGGGTTAGTTGAGACCCAGTACTTC.

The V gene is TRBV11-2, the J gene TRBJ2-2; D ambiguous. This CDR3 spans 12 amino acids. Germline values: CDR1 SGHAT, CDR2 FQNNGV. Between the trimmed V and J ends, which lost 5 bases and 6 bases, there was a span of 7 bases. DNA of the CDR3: TGTGCCAGCAGCCCTCACCCCGGGGAGCTGTTTTTT. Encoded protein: CASSPHPGELFF.

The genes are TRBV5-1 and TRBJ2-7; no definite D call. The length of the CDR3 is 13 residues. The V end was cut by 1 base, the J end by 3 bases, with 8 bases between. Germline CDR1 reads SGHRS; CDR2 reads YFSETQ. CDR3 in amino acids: CASSLLLGYEQYF. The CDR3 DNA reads TGCGCCAGCAGCTTGCTATTGGGCTACGAGCAGTACTTC.

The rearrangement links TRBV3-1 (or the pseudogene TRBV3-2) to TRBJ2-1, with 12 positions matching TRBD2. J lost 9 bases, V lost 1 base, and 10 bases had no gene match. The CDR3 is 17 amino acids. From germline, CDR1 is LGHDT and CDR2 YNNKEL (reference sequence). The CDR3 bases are TGTGCCAGCAGCCAAGCTCCTCTAGCGGGAGGGGCAGGTGAGCAGTTCTTC. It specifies CASSQAPLAGGAGEQFF.

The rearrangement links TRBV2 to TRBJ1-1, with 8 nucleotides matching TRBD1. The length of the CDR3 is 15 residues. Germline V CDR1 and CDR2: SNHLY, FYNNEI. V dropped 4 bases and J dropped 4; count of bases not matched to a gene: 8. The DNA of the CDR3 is TGTGCCAGCAGTGGGATCGGCAGGGGGCCCACTGAAGCTTTCTTT. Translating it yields CASSGIGRGPTEAFF.

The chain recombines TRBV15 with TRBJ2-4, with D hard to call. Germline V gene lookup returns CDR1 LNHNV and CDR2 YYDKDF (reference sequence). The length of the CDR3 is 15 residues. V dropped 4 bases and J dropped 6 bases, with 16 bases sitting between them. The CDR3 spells CATSKGPPSRNIQYF. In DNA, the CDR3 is TGTGCCACCAGCAAAGGGCCTCCCAGCAGAAACATTCAGTACTTC.